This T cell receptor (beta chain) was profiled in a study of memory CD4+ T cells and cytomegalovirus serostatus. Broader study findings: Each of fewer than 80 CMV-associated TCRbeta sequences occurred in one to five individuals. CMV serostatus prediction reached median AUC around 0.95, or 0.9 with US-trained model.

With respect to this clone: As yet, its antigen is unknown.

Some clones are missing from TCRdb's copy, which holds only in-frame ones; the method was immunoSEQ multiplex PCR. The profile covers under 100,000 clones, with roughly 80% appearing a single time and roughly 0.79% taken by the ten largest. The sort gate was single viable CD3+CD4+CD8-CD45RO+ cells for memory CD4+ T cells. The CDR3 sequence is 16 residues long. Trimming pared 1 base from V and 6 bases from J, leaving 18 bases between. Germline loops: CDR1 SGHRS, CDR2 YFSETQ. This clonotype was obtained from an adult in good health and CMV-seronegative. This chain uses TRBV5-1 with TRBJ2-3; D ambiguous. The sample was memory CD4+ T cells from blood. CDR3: CASSLFSDEVGDTQYF. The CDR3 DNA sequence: TGCGCCAGCAGCTTGTTCTCTGATGAGGTCGGCGATACGCAGTATTTT. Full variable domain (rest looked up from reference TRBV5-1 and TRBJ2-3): KAGVTQTPRYLIKTRGQQVTLSCSPISGHRSVSWYQQTPGQGLQFLFEYFSETQRNKGNFPGRFSGRQFSNSRSEMNVSTLELGDSALYLCASSLFSDEVGDTQYFGPGTRLTVL.